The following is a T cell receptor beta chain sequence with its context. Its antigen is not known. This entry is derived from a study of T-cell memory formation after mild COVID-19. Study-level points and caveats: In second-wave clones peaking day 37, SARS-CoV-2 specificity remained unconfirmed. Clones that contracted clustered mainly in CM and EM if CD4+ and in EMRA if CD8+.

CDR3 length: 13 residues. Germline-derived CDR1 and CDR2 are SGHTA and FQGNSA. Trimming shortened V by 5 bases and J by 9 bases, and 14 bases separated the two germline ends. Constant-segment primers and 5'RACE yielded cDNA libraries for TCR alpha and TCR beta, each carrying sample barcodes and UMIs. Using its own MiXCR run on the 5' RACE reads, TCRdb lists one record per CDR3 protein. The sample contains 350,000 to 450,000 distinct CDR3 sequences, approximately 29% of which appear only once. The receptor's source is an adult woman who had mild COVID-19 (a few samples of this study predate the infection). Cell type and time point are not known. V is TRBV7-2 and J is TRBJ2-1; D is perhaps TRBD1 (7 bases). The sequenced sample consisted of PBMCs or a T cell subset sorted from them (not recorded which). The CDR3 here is CASSPDRRGEQFF. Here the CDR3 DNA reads TGTGCCAGCAGCCCGGACAGGCGGGGTGAGCAGTTCTTC.